This entry features one TCR beta chain sequence. Its antigen is unidentified. This entry comes from a study of CD8 T cells in ankylosing spondylitis. Broader study findings: One TCR beta motif, made up of fewer than 10 highly homologous variants, appeared characteristic of ankylosing spondylitis blood.

Germline assignment: CDR1 MNHEY and CDR2 SMNVEV (reference sequence). J gave up 2 bases and V 2 bases, and 8 bases lay outside the gene matches. CDR3 length equals 17 residues. TCRdb re-called the 5' RACE reads through MiXCR, storing one row per CDR3 protein. The sample yields about 700,000 distinct CDR3 sequences, under 20% seen once. Sequenced input: blood, either unsorted or a sorted T cell fraction (not recorded which). The gene calls are TRBV27 and TRBJ1-5, with 8 bases fitting TRBD1. The clonotype comes from a male donor with ankylosing spondylitis. CDR3: CASSLRPPTGGNQPQHF. DNA of the CDR3: TGTGCCAGCAGTTTACGACCCCCGACAGGGGGCAATCAGCCCCAGCATTTT.